This note documents a single T cell receptor beta chain sequence. TCRdb's table, derived via immunoSEQ multiplex PCR, lists solely in-frame clones and lacks some. The table records about 37,000 clones, 68% of them present only once. Per the germline V gene, CDR1 is SEHNR and CDR2 is FQNEAQ (reference sequence). The CDR3 loop spans 15 amino acids. Trimming shortened V by 3 bases and J by 2 bases, and 13 bases separated the two germline ends. The source of the sample is a study of STAT5B mutations in CD4+ large granular lymphocyte leukemia. This TCR was sampled from a human donor in good health. Sequencing was carried out using CD4+ T cells from blood buffy coats. The chain links TRBV7-9 to TRBJ2-5; weak D call: TRBD1 (6 bases). Here the CDR3 DNA reads TGTGCCAGCAGCTTCCTTTGGGACACACAAGAGACCCAGTACTTC. It yields the protein CASSFLWDTQETQYF.